This T cell receptor (beta chain) was recovered during a study of T cells in localized non-small cell lung cancer (dated by TCRdb to 2018 to 2021). Looking at the study overall: Comparing tumors with uninvolved tumor-adjacent lungs, the study looked at the T cell repertoires of 236 patients with early-stage NSCLC. NSCLC patients had a mean age of approximately 72 years, and 120 to 150 were male and 85 to 110 female. The cohort was made up of approximately 250 treatment-naive NSCLC patients whose localized lung tumors had been resected. Results and caveats for the whole study, not just this receptor: Higher T cell density in blood was associated with longer overall survival, whereas higher clonality in adjacent lung was associated with shorter survival. Because of the exploratory design, TCR variables were selected using unadjusted p-values without false-discovery rate correction. A median of roughly 58 of the top 100 tumor clones were detected in paired uninvolved adjacent lung, and some 28 of these tumor clones were also found among the top 100 clones of the paired uninvolved adjacent lung. Uninvolved tumor-adjacent lung showed the highest T cell clonality, higher than tumor, which suggests more focused antigenic responses in the uninvolved tumor-adjacent lung. Because multi-region tumor sequencing was not performed, intratumor heterogeneity could not be ruled out.

The immunoSEQ Assay was used to sequence TCR beta CDR3 regions from DNA. Per the authors' processing: T cell density was computed as TCR beta template counts normalized to usable DNA estimated by amplifying housekeeping genes. Richness was estimated with the preseqR package, extrapolating to 400,000 templates for PBMC samples and 120,000 templates for tissue samples. Clonality was taken to be one minus Pielou's evenness. Tissue-enriched TCRs were identified by differential abundance testing using productive amino-acid clonotypes, minimum total count 5 and alpha 0.1. The Jaccard Index and the Morisita Overlap Index were used to quantify repertoire overlap between compartments. GLIPH grouped TCR beta CDR3s together with public tetramer-defined viral CDR3s, and a viral motif had to include at least three viral sequences and show V-gene enrichment. The clones in this table, taken by TCRdb from immuneACCESS, are in-frame only. Not every clone is retained; where verified, under half of the shortfall comes from an unresolved V gene, and the cause of the rest is unknown. Clone size and V and J calls were adopted from that table, with D and trimming inferred from the DNA. The sample table records almost 8,500 clones; roughly three fifths of these occur just once. The top ten constitute about 8% of the sample.

As concerns this clone: The antigen this receptor binds is unknown. The input lacks base qualities; no much larger clone sits a single base away.

The sequencing used lymph node tissue, collected before any cancer treatment. The clonotype originates from a male donor older than 55 with stage I squamous cell lung carcinoma.

The CDR3 region: CASSPRDSVMNEQFF. Read as DNA, the sequence is TGTGCCAGCTCGCCCCGGGACAGTGTCATGAATGAGCAGTTCTTC. In this chain, TRBV18 is recombined with TRBJ2-1; a stretch of 7 junction bases matches TRBD1. From a lookup of the germline V gene, CDR1 and CDR2 are KGHSH and LQKENI. V is cut back by 6 bases and J by 7 bases, with 12 bases in the junction unmatched. Reading from cysteine to phenylalanine, the CDR3 counts 15 amino acids. The entry retains the CDR3 DNA only, 45 bases that are in frame from base 1.